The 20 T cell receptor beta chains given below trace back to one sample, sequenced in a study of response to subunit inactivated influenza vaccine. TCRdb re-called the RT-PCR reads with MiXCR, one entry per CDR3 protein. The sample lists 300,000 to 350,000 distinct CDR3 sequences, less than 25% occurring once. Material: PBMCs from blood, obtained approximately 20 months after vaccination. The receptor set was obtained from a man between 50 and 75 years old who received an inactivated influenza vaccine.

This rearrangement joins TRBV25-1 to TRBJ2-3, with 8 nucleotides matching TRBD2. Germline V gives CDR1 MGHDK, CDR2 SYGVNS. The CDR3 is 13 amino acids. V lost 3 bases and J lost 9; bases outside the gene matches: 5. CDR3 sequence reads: CASSEGQRETQYF. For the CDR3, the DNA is TGTGCCAGCAGTGAGGGCCAGCGGGAGACGCAGTATTTT. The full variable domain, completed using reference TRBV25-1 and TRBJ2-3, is EADIYQTPRYLVIGTGKKITLECSQTMGHDKMYWYQQDPGMELHLIHYSYGVNSTEKGDLSSESTVSRIRTEHFPLTLESARPSHTSQYLCASSEGQRETQYFGPGTRLTVL.

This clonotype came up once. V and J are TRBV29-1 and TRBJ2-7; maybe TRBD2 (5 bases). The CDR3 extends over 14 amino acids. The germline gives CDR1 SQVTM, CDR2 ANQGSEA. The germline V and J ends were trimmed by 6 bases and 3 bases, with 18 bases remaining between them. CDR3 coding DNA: TGCAGCGTGAAAAGGCCGGGAATGGTCTACGAGCAGTACTTC. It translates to CSVKRPGMVYEQYF.

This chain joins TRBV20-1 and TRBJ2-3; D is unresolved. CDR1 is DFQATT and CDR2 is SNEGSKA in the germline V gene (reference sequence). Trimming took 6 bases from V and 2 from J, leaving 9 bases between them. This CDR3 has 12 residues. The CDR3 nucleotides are TGCAGTGCCTCAAGTTACACAGATACGCAGTATTTT. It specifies CSASSYTDTQYF.

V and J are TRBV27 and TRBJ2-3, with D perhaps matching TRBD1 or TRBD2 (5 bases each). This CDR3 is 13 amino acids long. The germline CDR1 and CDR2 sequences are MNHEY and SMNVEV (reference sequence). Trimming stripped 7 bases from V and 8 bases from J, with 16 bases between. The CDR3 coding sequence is TGTGCCAGCAATAATCTGAGGGGTGCTACGCAGTATTTT. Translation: CASNNLRGATQYF.

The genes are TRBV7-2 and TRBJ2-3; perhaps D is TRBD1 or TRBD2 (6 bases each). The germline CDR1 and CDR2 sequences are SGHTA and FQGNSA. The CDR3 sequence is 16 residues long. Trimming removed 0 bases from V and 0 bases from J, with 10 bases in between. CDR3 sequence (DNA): TGTGCCAGCAGCTTAGCCCCGGGGGCCAGCACAGATACGCAGTATTTT. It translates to CASSLAPGASTDTQYF.

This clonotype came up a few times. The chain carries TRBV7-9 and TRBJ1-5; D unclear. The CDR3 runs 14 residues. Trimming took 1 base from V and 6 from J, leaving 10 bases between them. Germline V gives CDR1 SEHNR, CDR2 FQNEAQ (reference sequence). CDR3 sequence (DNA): TGTGCCAGCAGCTTAGACGGAGTCGGTCAGCCCCAGCATTTT. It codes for CASSLDGVGQPQHF. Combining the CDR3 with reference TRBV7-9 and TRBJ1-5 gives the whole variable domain DTGVSQNPRHKITKRGQNVTFRCDPISEHNRLYWYRQTLGQGPEFLTYFQNEAQLEKSRLLSDRFSAERPKGSFSTLEIQRTEQGDSAMYLCASSLDGVGQPQHFGDGTRLSIL.

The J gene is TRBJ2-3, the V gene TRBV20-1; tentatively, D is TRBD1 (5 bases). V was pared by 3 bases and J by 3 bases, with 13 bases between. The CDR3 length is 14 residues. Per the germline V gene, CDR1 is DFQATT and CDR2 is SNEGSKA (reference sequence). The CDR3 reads CSARKGPSTDTQYF. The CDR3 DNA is TGCAGTGCTAGGAAGGGGCCCAGTACAGATACGCAGTATTTT.

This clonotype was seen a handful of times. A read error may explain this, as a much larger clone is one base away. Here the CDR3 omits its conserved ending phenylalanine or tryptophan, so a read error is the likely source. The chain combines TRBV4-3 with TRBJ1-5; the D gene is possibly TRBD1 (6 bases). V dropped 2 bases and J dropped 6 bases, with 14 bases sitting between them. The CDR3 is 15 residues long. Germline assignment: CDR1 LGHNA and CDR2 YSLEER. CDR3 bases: TGCGCCAGCAGCCAAAATCGGGGGGCGGGTCAGCCCCAGCATTTA. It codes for CASSQNRGAGQPQHL.

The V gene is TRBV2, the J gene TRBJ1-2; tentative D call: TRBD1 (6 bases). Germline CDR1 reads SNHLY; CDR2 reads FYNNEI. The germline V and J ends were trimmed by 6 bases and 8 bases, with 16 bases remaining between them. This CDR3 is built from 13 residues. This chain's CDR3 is CASSPRQAGGYTF. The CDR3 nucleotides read TGTGCCAGCAGCCCTCGACAGGCAGGGGGCTACACCTTC.

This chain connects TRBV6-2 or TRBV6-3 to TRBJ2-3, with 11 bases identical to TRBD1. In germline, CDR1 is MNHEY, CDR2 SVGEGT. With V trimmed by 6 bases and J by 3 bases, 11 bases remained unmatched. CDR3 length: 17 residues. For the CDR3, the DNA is TGTGCCAGCAGAAAATTATCCCGGGACAGGGGGACAGATACGCAGTATTTT. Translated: CASRKLSRDRGTDTQYF.

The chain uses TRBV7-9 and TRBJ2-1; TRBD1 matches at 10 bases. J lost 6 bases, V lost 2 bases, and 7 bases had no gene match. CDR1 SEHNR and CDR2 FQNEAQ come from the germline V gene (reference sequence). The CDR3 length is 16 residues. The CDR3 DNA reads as TGTGCCAGCAGCTTACGGACAGGGGGTTTGTCCAATGAGCAGTTCTTC. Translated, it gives CASSLRTGGLSNEQFF.

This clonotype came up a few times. Written as DNA, the CDR3 is TGTGCCACCAGCAGAGAACAGAATACCTATGGCTACACCTTC. It codes for CATSREQNTYGYTF. The genes are TRBV15 and TRBJ1-2; D remains unclear. V was pared by 0 bases and J by 4 bases, with 9 bases between. Germline V CDR1 and CDR2: LNHNV, YYDKDF (reference sequence). The CDR3 covers 14 residues.

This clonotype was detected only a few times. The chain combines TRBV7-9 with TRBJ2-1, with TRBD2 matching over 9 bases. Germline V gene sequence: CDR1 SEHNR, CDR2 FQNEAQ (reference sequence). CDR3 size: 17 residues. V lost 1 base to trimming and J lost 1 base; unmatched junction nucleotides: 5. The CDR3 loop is CASSLDLAGASYNEQFF. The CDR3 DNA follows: TGTGCCAGCAGCTTAGATTTAGCGGGAGCTTCCTACAATGAGCAGTTCTTC.

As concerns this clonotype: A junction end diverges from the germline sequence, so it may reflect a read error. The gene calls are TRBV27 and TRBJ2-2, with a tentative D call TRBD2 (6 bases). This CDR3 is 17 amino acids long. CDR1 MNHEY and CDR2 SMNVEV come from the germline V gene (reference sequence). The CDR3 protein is CASRQIAGTGMTGGLFF. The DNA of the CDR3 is TGTGCCAGCAGGCAAATAGCCGGGACTGGGATGACCGGGGGGCTGTTTTTT.

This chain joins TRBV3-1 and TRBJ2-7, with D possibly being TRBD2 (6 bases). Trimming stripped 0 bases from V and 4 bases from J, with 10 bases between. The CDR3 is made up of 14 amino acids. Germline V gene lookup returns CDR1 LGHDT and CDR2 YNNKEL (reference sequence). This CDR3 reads CASSQDRGRYEQYF. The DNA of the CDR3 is TGTGCCAGCAGCCAAGATCGGGGGAGGTACGAGCAGTACTTC.

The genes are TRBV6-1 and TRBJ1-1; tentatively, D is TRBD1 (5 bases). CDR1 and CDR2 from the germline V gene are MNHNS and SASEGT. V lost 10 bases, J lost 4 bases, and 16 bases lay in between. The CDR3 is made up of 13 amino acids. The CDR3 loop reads CAIWDAGRTEAFF. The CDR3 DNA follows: TGTGCCATCTGGGACGCAGGGCGCACTGAAGCTTTCTTT.

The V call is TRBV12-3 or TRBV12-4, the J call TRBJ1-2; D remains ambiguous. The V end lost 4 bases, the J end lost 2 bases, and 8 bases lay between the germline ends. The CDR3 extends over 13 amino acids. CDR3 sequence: CASSSHPNYGYTF. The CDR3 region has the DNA TGTGCCAGCAGTTCGCATCCCAACTATGGCTACACCTTC.

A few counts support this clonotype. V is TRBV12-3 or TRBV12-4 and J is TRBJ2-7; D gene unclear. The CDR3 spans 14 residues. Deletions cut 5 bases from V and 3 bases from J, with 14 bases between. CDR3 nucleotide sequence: TGTGCCAGCAGTATCCGAGCCAGGAGCTACGAGCAGTACTTC. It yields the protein CASSIRARSYEQYF.

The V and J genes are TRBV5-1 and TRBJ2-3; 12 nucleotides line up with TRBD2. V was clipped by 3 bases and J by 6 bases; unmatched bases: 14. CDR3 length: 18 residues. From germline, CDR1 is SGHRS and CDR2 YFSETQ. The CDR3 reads CASSYPQTLAGGRDTQYF. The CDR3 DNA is TGCGCCAGCAGCTATCCCCAGACTCTAGCGGGGGGGCGTGATACGCAGTATTTT.

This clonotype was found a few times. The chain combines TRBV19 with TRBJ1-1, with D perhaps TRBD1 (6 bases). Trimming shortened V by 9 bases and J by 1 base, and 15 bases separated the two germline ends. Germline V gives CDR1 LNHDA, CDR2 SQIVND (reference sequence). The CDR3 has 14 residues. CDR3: CASEGGDSNTEAFF. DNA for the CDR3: TGTGCCAGCGAAGGGGGGGATTCGAACACTGAAGCTTTCTTT.